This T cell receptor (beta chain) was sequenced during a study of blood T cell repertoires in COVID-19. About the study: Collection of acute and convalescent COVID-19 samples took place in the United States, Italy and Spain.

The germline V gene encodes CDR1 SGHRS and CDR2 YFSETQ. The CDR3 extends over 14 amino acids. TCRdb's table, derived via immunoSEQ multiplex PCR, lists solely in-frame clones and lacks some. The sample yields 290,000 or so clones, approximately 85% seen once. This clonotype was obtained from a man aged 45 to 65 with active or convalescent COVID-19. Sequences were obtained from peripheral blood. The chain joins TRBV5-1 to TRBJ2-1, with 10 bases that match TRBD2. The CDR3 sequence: CVRARLAGRNEQFF. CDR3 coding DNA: TGCGTAAGAGCACGACTAGCGGGCCGCAATGAGCAGTTCTTC.